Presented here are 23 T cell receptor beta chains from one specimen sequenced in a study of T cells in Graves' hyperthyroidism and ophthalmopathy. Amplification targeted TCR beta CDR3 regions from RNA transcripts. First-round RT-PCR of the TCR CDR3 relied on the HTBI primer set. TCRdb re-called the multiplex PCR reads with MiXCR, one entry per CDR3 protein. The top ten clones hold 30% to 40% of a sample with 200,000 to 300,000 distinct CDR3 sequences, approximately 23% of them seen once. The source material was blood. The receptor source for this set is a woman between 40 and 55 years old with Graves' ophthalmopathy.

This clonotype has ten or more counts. The DNA for the CDR3 is TGTGCCAGCAGTCACCCACCGGGACAGGGGTCTGGGGGCTACACCTTC. It is translated as CASSHPPGQGSGGYTF. This chain links TRBV6-5 with TRBJ1-2, with 10 positions matching TRBD1. This CDR3 is 16 amino acids long. The V gene end was trimmed by 5 bases and the J gene end by 8 bases; junction bases not matched to a gene: 14. From germline, CDR1 is MNHEY and CDR2 SVGAGI.

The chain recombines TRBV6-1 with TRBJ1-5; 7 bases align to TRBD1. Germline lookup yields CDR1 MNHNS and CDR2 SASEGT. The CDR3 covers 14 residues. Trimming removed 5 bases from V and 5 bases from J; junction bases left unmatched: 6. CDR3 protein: CASSTGTDHQPQHF. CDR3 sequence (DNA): TGTGCCAGCAGTACCGGGACAGATCATCAGCCCCAGCATTTT.

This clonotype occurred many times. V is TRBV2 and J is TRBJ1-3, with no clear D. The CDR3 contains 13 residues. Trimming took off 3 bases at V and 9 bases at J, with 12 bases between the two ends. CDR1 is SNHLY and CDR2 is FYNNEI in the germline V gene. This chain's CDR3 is CASSDNLPGTIYF. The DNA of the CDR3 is TGTGCCAGCAGTGACAATTTACCGGGCACCATATATTTT.

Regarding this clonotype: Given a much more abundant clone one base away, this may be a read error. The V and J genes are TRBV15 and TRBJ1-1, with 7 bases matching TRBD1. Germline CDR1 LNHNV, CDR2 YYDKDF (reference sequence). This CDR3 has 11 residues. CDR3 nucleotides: TGTGCCAACAGCGCAGGGACAGCAGCTTTCTTT. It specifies CANSAGTAAFF.

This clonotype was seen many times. The CDR3 reads CASSLVGGTEAFF. In nucleotides, the CDR3 is TGTGCCAGCAGTTTGGTAGGGGGCACTGAAGCTTTCTTT. The V and J genes are TRBV28 and TRBJ1-1; weak D call: TRBD1 (6 bases). The CDR3 sequence is 13 residues long. The germline gives CDR1 MDHEN, CDR2 SYDVKM. V lost 3 bases and J lost 4, with 9 bases in between. The variable domain in full, completed from reference TRBV28 and TRBJ1-1, reads DVKVTQSSRYLVKRTGEKVFLECVQDMDHENMFWYRQDPGLGLRLIYFSYDVKMKEKGDIPEGYSVSREKKERFSLILESASTNQTSMYLCASSLVGGTEAFFGQGTRLTVV.

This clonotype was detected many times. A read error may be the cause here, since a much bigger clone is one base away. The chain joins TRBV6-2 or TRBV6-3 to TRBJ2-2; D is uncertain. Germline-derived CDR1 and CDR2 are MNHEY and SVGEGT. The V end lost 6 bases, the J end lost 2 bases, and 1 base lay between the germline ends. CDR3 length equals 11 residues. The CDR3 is CASSNTGELFF. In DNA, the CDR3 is TGTGCCAGCAGCAACACCGGGGAGCTGTTTTTT.

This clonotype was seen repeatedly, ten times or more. CDR3: CASKAEGGFSNQPQHF. The DNA of the CDR3 is TGTGCCAGTAAAGCAGAGGGGGGATTTAGCAATCAGCCCCAGCATTTT. This chain joins TRBV19 and TRBJ1-5; tentatively, D is TRBD1 (6 bases). CDR1 and CDR2 from the germline V gene are LNHDA and SQIVND (reference sequence). V was pared by 7 bases and J by 0 bases, with 16 bases between. The CDR3 spans 16 residues.

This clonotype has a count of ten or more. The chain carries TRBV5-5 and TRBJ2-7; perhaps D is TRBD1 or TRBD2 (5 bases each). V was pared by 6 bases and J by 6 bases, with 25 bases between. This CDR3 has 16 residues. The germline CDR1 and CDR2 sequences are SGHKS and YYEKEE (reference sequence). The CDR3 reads CASTLLGEPPRSEQYF. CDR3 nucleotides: TGTGCCAGCACCCTGCTGGGGGAGCCACCTCGGTCCGAGCAGTACTTC.

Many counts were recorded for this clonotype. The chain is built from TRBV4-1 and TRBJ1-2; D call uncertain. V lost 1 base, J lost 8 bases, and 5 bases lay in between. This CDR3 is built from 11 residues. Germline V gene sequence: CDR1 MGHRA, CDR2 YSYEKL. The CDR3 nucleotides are TGCGCCAGCAGCCAAGCAGGAGGCTACACCTTC. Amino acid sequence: CASSQAGGYTF.

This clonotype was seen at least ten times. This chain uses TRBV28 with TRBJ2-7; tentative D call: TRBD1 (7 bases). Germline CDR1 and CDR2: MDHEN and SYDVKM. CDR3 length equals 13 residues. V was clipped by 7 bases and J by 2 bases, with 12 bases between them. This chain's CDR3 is CASTQGGAYEQYF. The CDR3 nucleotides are TGTGCCAGCACCCAGGGGGGCGCCTACGAGCAGTACTTC. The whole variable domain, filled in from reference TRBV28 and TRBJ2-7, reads DVKVTQSSRYLVKRTGEKVFLECVQDMDHENMFWYRQDPGLGLRLIYFSYDVKMKEKGDIPEGYSVSREKKERFSLILESASTNQTSMYLCASTQGGAYEQYFGPGTRLTVT.

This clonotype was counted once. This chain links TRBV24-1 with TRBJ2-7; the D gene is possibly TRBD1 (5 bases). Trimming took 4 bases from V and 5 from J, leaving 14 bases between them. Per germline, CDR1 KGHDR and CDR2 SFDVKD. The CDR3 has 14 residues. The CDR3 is CATSDLRTGDEQYF. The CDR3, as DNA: TGTGCCACCAGTGACCTTCGTACAGGCGACGAGCAGTACTTC.

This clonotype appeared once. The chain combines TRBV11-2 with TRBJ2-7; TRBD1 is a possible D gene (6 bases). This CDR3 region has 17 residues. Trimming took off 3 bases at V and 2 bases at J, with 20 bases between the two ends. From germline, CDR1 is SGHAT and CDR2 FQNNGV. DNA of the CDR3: TGTGCCAGCAGCTTTTCGGTTCCCCTTGGGACAACCTACGAGCAGTACTTC. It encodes CASSFSVPLGTTYEQYF.

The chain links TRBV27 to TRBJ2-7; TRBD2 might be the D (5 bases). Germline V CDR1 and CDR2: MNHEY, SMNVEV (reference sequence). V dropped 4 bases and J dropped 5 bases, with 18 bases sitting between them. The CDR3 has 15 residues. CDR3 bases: TGTGCCAGCAGTTCCGCACGGACCGTGAGGGACGAGCAGTACTTC. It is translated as CASSSARTVRDEQYF.

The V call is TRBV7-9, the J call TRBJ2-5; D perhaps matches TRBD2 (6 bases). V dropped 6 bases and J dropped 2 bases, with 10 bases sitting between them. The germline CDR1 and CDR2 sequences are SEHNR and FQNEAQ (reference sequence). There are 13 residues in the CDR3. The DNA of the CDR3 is TGTGCCAGCAGTGAGGCGGGACAAGAGACCCAGTACTTC. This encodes CASSEAGQETQYF. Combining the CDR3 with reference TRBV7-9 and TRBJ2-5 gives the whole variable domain DTGVSQNPRHKITKRGQNVTFRCDPISEHNRLYWYRQTLGQGPEFLTYFQNEAQLEKSRLLSDRFSAERPKGSFSTLEIQRTEQGDSAMYLCASSEAGQETQYFGPGTRLLVL.

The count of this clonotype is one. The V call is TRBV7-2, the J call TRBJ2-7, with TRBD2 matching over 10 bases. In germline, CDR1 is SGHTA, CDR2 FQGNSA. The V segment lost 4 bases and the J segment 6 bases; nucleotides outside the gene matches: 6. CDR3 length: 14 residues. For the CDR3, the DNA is TGTGCCAGCAGCTCATGGCTAGCGGGAGTCGAGCAGTACTTC. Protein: CASSSWLAGVEQYF.

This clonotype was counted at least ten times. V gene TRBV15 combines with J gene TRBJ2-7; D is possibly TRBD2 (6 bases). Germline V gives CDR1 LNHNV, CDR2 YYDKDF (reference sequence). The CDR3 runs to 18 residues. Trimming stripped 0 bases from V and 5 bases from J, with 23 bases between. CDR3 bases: TGTGCCACCAGCAGAGATTTGGTTGGGACGGGAGTGGGAAACGAGCAGTACTTC. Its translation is CATSRDLVGTGVGNEQYF.

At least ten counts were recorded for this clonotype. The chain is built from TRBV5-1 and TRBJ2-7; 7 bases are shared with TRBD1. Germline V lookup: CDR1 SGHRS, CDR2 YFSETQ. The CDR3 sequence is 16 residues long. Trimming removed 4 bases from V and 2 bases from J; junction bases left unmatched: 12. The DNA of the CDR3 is TGCGCCAGCAGCATCAACCTAGTGGGACAGACCTACGAGCAGTACTTC. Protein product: CASSINLVGQTYEQYF.

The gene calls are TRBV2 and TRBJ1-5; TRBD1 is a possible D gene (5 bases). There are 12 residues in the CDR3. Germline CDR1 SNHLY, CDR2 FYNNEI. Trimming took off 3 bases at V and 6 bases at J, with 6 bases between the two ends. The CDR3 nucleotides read TGTGCCAGCAGTGAGGGGCCTCAGCCCCAGCATTTT. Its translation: CASSEGPQPQHF.

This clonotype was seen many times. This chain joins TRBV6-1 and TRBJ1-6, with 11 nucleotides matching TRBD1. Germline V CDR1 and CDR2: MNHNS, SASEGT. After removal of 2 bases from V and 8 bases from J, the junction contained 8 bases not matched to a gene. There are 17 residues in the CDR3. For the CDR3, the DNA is TGTGCCAGCAGTGAAAGAGGGACAGGGGGAAGTTATTCACCCCTCCACTTT. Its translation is CASSERGTGGSYSPLHF.

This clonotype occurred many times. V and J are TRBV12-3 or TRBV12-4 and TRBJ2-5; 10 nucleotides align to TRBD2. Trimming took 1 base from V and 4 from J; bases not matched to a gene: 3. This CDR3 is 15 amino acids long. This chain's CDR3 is CASSLEREGRETQYF. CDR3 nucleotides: TGTGCCAGCAGTTTAGAGCGGGAGGGCCGAGAGACCCAGTACTTC.

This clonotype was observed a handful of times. CDR3 nucleotide sequence: TGTGCCAGCAGCCCTTTAGGGCTTGGGGAGACCCAGTACTTC. Amino acids: CASSPLGLGETQYF. The chain has TRBV12-3 or TRBV12-4 and TRBJ2-5; D unclear. V lost 6 bases to trimming and J lost 5 bases, with 16 bases between them. The CDR3 length is 14 residues.

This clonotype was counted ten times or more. The CDR3 DNA is TGTGCCAGCAGCCCGGACAGGATTTATGAGCAGTACTTC. Its translation is CASSPDRIYEQYF. This sequence joins TRBV11-1 and TRBJ2-7; 7 nucleotides line up with TRBD1. Germline V lookup: CDR1 SGHAT, CDR2 FQDESV (reference sequence). The length of the CDR3 is 13 residues. The V gene end was trimmed by 5 bases and the J gene end by 7 bases; junction bases not matched to a gene: 8. Complete variable domain (other parts from reference TRBV11-1 and TRBJ2-7): EAEVAQSPRYKITEKSQAVAFWCDPISGHATLYWYRQILGQGPELLVQFQDESVVDDSQLPKDRFSAERLKGVDSTLKIQPAELGDSAMYLCASSPDRIYEQYFGPGTRLTVT.

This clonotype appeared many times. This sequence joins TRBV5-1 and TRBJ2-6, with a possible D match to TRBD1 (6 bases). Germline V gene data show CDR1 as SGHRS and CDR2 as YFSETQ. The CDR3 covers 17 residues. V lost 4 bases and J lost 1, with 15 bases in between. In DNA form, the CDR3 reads TGCGCCAGCAGCGCCGGGACAACAGGATCTGGGGCCAACGTCCTGACTTTC. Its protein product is CASSAGTTGSGANVLTF. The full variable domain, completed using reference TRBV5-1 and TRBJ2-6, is KAGVTQTPRYLIKTRGQQVTLSCSPISGHRSVSWYQQTPGQGLQFLFEYFSETQRNKGNFPGRFSGRQFSNSRSEMNVSTLELGDSALYLCASSAGTTGSGANVLTFGAGSRLTVL.